The sequence of this TCR beta chain was determined in a study of blood T cell repertoires in COVID-19. Study at large: Specimens from acute and convalescent COVID-19 originated in the United States, Italy and Spain. T cells, B-cell-depleted T cells, or PBMCs provided the cDNA or gDNA that served as material.

In the original processing: Reference gene primer amplification yielded estimated nucleated cell counts. The data were produced by immunoSEQ multiplex PCR, yet TCRdb's version contains in-frame clones alone and is incomplete. Clonal size and the V and J genes are those of that table, whereas D and trimming came from the DNA. The table shows some 100,000 clones, with approximately 80% occurring only once. The CDR3 extends over 12 amino acids. The germline V and J ends were trimmed by 5 bases and 5 bases, with 8 bases remaining between them. CDR1 is MNHEY, CDR2 SVGEGT, per germline. Sequencing was performed on peripheral blood. This receptor was obtained from a man aged 45-65 years with active or convalescent COVID-19. The gene calls are TRBV6-2 or TRBV6-3 and TRBJ2-3, with a weak D call TRBD2 (5 bases). This CDR3 reads CASSQLVDTQYF. CDR3 coding DNA: TGTGCCAGCAGTCAACTAGTAGATACGCAGTATTTT.